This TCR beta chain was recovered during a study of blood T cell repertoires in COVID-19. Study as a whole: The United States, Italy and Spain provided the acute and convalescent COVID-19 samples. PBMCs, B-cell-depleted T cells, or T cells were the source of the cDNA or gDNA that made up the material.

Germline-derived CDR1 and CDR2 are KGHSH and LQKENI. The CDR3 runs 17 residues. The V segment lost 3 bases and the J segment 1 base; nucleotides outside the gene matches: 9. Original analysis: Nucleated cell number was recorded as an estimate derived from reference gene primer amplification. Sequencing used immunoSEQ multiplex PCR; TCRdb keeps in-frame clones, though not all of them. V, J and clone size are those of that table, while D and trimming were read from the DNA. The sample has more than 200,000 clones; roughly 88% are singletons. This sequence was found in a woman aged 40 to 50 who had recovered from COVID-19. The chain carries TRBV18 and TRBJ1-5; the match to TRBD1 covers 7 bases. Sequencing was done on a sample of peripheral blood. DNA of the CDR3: TGTGCCAGCTCACCGACCCGACAGGGAAGAAGCAATCAGCCCCAGCATTTT. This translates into CASSPTRQGRSNQPQHF.